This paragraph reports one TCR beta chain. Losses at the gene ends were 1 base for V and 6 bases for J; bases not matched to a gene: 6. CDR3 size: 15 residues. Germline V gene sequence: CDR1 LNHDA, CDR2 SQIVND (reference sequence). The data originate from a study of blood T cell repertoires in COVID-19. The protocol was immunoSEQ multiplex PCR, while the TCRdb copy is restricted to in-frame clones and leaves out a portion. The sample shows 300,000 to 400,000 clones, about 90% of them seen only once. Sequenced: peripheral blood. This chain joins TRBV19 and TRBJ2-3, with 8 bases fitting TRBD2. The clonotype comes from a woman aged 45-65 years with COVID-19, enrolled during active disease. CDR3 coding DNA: TGTGCCAGTAGTATAGGCGGCGGGAGGCTTGATACGCAGTATTTT. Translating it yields CASSIGGGRLDTQYF.